The TCR beta chain under discussion was sequenced for a study of blood T cell repertoires in COVID-19. Across the study: The United States, Italy and Spain were the sources of the acute and convalescent COVID-19 samples. The analysed material was cDNA or gDNA that came from T cells, B-cell-depleted T cells, or PBMCs.

Seattle patients were enrolled while actively infected and followed longitudinally. This clone was seen once. In the original analysis: Estimation of nucleated cell counts relied on the amplification of reference gene primers. Profiling relied on immunoSEQ multiplex PCR, and the TCRdb table lists in-frame clones only, not all of them. For V, J and clone size, that table is used; D and trimming come from the DNA. The sample contains some 300,000 clones, under 90% of which appear only once. This clonotype was sampled from a woman aged 25 to 45 with COVID-19, enrolled during active disease. The sequenced material came from peripheral blood.

The DNA of the CDR3 is TGCGCCAGCAGCTTGGGTGTCAACAATCAGCCCCAGCATTTT. Protein: CASSLGVNNQPQHF. The V and J genes are TRBV5-1 and TRBJ1-5; D unresolved. The germline V gene encodes CDR1 SGHRS and CDR2 YFSETQ. The CDR3 spans 14 residues. V was shortened by 0 bases and J by 3 bases, with 7 bases between the two germline ends.